The entry below gives a single TCR beta chain sequence along with its context. Its antigen is unidentified. This entry comes from a study of CD4 T cells in relation to SARS-CoV-2 and coronaviruses. Germline-derived CDR1 and CDR2 are WNHNN and SYGVQD (reference sequence). After removal of 5 bases from V and 4 bases from J, the junction contained 5 bases not matched to a gene. CDR3 length: 14 residues. Here immunoSEQ multiplex PCR was the method, and the copy in TCRdb shows in-frame clones only, minus some. This sample has tens of thousands of clones, with 70% to 85% found just once. The sequence was obtained from an adult with COVID-19. The chain couples TRBV10-1 to TRBJ2-3; 8 nucleotides match TRBD1. What was sequenced was memory CD4+ T cells from PBMCs, cultured in vitro. The CDR3: CASSPRTGSDTQYF. Written as DNA, the CDR3 is TGCGCCAGCAGTCCCCGGACAGGGTCAGATACGCAGTATTTT.